Below are 10 T cell receptor beta chains sequenced from a single sample in a study of identical twins. TCRdb passed the 5' RACE reads through MiXCR, listing each CDR3 protein once. The data show hundreds of thousands of distinct CDR3 sequences, approximately 21% seen once. These data also featured in a second study, about T cells expressing NK-cell markers.

The sequenced sample consisted of PBMCs. These receptors were taken from a woman younger than 35 in good health.

This chain connects TRBV30 to TRBJ1-5; possibly TRBD1 for D (5 bases). The CDR3 loop spans 14 amino acids. Trimming pared 3 bases from V and 10 bases from J, leaving 19 bases between. Germline lookup yields CDR1 GTSNPN and CDR2 SVGIG (reference sequence). CDR3 sequence reads: CAWSPDSHERPQHF. The CDR3 bases are TGTGCCTGGAGCCCTGACAGTCACGAGCGTCCCCAGCATTTT.

V is TRBV7-9 and J is TRBJ2-2; D may be TRBD2 (6 bases). Germline V CDR1 and CDR2: SEHNR, FQNEAQ (reference sequence). CDR3 length equals 16 residues. Trimming cost V 4 bases and J 5 bases, with 17 bases left between them. CDR3 DNA sequence: TGTGCCAGCAGCTCCAAGGCAGCGGGTAAAACCGGGGAGCTGTTTTTT. Translating gives CASSSKAAGKTGELFF.

This clonotype was seen more than once but under ten times. The chain carries TRBV29-1 and TRBJ2-3; a weak D match, TRBD2 (7 bases). Trimming pared 7 bases from V and 5 bases from J, leaving 16 bases between. This CDR3 has 13 amino acids. Germline loops: CDR1 SQVTM, CDR2 ANQGSEA. The DNA of the CDR3 is TGCAGCGGGGGGGGCTTCCAGGGAGATACGCAGTATTTT. The encoded protein is CSGGGFQGDTQYF.

This chain links TRBV27 with TRBJ1-1, with D perhaps TRBD1 (6 bases). The V end lost 8 bases, the J end lost 4 bases, and 14 bases lay between the germline ends. Germline V lookup: CDR1 MNHEY, CDR2 SMNVEV (reference sequence). The CDR3 is made up of 13 amino acids. CDR3 sequence reads: CASYRRGSTEAFF. The CDR3 DNA reads TGTGCCAGCTACCGGAGGGGGTCCACTGAAGCTTTCTTT.

The chain carries TRBV20-1 and TRBJ2-3, with D possibly being TRBD1 or TRBD2 (6 bases each). This CDR3 contains 16 residues. V lost 0 bases, J lost 4 bases, and 17 bases lay in between. CDR1 is DFQATT and CDR2 is SNEGSKA in the germline V gene (reference sequence). In nucleotides, the CDR3 is TGCAGTGCTAGAGATCCCGGGGGCGGGACGGCAGATACGCAGTATTTT. Translated, it gives CSARDPGGGTADTQYF.

This clonotype has a handful of counts. CDR3 sequence (DNA): TGTGCCAGCAGCTTAGGGGGCGCTAGCGGGAGTCGTGAGACCCAGTACTTC. This translates into CASSLGGASGSRETQYF. This sequence joins TRBV7-9 and TRBJ2-5; 10 bases agree with TRBD2. Trimming took 1 base from V and 5 from J; bases not matched to a gene: 10. This CDR3 is built from 17 residues. Germline V gene sequence: CDR1 SEHNR, CDR2 FQNEAQ (reference sequence).

In this sample, this clonotype turned up a few times. CDR3 residues: CASSGSPGQVEQFF. In DNA, the CDR3 is TGTGCCAGCAGCGGCTCGCCGGGGCAGGTTGAGCAGTTCTTC. The chain carries TRBV9 and TRBJ2-1; D may match TRBD1 or TRBD2 (5 bases each). The germline V and J ends were trimmed by 3 bases and 9 bases, with 16 bases remaining between them. CDR3 length: 14 amino acids. Germline loops: CDR1 SGDLS, CDR2 YYNGEE.

This rearrangement joins TRBV7-2 to TRBJ2-7, with 10 bases that match TRBD2. The CDR3 totals 15 residues. J gave up 3 bases and V 1 base, and 3 bases lay outside the gene matches. Germline V gives CDR1 SGHTA, CDR2 FQGNSA. Here the CDR3 reads CASSLVGTSDYEQYF. CDR3 DNA sequence: TGTGCCAGCAGCTTAGTAGGGACTAGCGACTACGAGCAGTACTTC.

The chain carries TRBV20-1 and TRBJ2-1, with 8 bases aligning to TRBD2. The germline gives CDR1 DFQATT, CDR2 SNEGSKA (reference sequence). The CDR3 sequence is 16 residues long. V shed 3 bases, J shed 2 bases, and the junction held 9 bases outside the gene matches. CDR3 nucleotide sequence: TGCAGTGCTAGTGGGAGGCGGGAGGTCACCTACAATGAGCAGTTCTTC. Its translation is CSASGRREVTYNEQFF.

The chain has TRBV9 and TRBJ2-5; tentatively, D is TRBD2 (6 bases). The germline CDR1 and CDR2 sequences are SGDLS and YYNGEE. The CDR3 consists of 16 residues. V lost 0 bases to trimming and J lost 3 bases, with 15 bases between them. The CDR3 loop reads CASSVALGLPEETQYF. The CDR3 coding sequence is TGTGCCAGCAGCGTAGCTCTCGGACTACCCGAAGAGACCCAGTACTTC.